Listed below are T cell receptor beta chains from one sample, sequenced in a study of T cell responses to AZD1222 COVID-19 vaccine. Only in-frame clones appear in the TCRdb table, and some are missing; sequencing was by immunoSEQ multiplex PCR. The sample carries around 180,000 clones, about 90% recorded once. The starting material was peripheral blood, obtained on day 0 of AZD1222 vaccination. Receptors were obtained from an adult in good health. Both conserved end residues are part of each CDR3. A D gene is named only where the DNA matches it firmly. Clone size is given for some rows only: seen once, a few or many times, or a class if the clone is expanded.

>.|.|TRBJ2-3|TRBV5-1
CASSSGTPTDTQYF
TGCGCCAGCAGTTCAGGGACACCCACAGATACGCAGTATTTT
>.|.|TRBJ2-7|TRBV7-6
CASSLNSGSSYEQYF
TGTGCCAGCAGCTTAAATAGCGGTAGCTCCTACGAGCAGTACTTC
>.|.|TRBJ1-5|TRBV4-2
CASSQDQGGNQPQHF
TGTGCCAGCAGCCAAGATCAGGGTGGCAATCAGCCCCAGCATTTT
>.|TRBD1|TRBJ2-1|TRBV5-5
CASSSNQGARFF
TGTGCCAGCAGCTCGAACCAGGGGGCTCGGTTCTTC
>.|.|TRBJ2-5|TRBV3-1/TRBV3-2
CASSQGIGGTAQYF
TGTGCCAGCAGCCAAGGAATCGGGGGCACGGCCCAGTACTTC
>.|TRBD1|TRBJ1-1|TRBV5-4
CASSYGQGEAFF
TGTGCCAGCAGCTATGGACAGGGCGAAGCTTTCTTT
>.|TRBD1|TRBJ1-2|TRBV3-1/TRBV3-2
CASSLWDREGLGYTF
TGTGCCAGCAGCCTGTGGGACAGGGAAGGGTTAGGCTACACCTTC
>once|.|TRBJ1-2|TRBV5-1
CASSSGTVGWFYGYTF
TGCGCCAGCAGCTCAGGGACGGTAGGCTGGTTCTATGGCTACACCTTC
>.|TRBD1|TRBJ1-2|TRBV19
CASSMGQVIHGYTF
TGTGCCAGTAGTATGGGACAGGTGATTCATGGCTACACCTTC
>.|TRBD2|TRBJ2-7|TRBV30
CAWSVGLAGGPQYF
TGTGCCTGGAGTGTGGGGCTAGCGGGAGGGCCACAGTACTTC
>.|TRBD2|TRBJ2-5|TRBV5-4
CASSLAGGGNPQETQYF
TGTGCCAGCAGCTTAGCGGGGGGGGGAAATCCTCAAGAGACCCAGTACTTC
>.|.|TRBJ2-7|TRBV28
CASSLELKEQYF
TGTGCCAGCAGTTTAGAACTAAAAGAGCAGTACTTC
>few|TRBD1|TRBJ2-5|TRBV5-6
CASSLGRQGTRETQYF
TGTGCCAGCAGCTTAGGGAGACAGGGAACGAGGGAGACCCAGTACTTC
>.|.|TRBJ1-1|TRBV5-6
CASALRGGVTEAFF
TGTGCCAGCGCACTGAGGGGGGGCGTCACTGAAGCTTTCTTT
>.|.|TRBJ2-2|TRBV6-5
CASSYSTGELFF
TGTGCCAGCAGTTACTCGACCGGGGAGCTGTTTTTT
>.|TRBD1|TRBJ1-6|TRBV6-5
CASSSPDRGHSPLHF
TGTGCCAGCAGTTCCCCGGACAGGGGCCATTCACCCCTCCACTTT
>few|.|TRBJ2-2|TRBV5-1
CASSLVGNGELFF
TGCGCCAGCAGCTTGGTGGGGAACGGGGAGCTGTTTTTT
>.|TRBD1|TRBJ1-2|TRBV2
CASRTGESGYGYTF
TGTGCCAGCAGGACAGGGGAAAGTGGCTATGGCTACACCTTC
>.|.|TRBJ1-5|TRBV2
CASSWTGRNQPQHF
TGTGCCAGCAGCTGGACTGGGCGCAATCAGCCCCAGCATTTT
>.|TRBD1|TRBJ2-7|TRBV4-1
CASSHGTGSNEQYF
TGCGCCAGCAGCCATGGGACAGGGAGTAACGAGCAGTACTTC
>.|.|TRBJ2-5|TRBV25-1
CASSEVVRETQYF
TGTGCCAGCAGTGAGGTAGTGAGAGAGACCCAGTACTTC
>.|.|TRBJ1-2|TRBV3-1/TRBV3-2
CASSQFRGRGYTF
TGTGCCAGCAGCCAATTTCGGGGACGTGGCTACACCTTC
>.|.|TRBJ1-5|TRBV6-5
CASSLHSNQPQHF
TGTGCCAGCAGCCTTCATAGCAATCAGCCCCAGCATTTT